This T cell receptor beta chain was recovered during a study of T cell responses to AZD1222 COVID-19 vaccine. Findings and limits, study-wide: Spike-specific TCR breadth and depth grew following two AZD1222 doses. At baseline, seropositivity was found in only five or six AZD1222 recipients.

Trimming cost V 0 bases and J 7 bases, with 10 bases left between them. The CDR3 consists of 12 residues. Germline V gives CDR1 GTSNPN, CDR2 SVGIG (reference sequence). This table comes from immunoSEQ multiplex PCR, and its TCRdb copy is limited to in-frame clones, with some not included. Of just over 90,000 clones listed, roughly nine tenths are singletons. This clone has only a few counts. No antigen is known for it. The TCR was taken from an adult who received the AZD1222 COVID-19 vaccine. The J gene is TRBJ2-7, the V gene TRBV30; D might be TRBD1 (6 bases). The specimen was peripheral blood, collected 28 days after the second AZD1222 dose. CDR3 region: CAWSVQGGEQYF. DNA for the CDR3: TGTGCCTGGAGTGTACAGGGCGGAGAGCAGTACTTC.